This entry is about one T cell receptor (beta chain). The assay was immunoSEQ multiplex PCR, and TCRdb's table has in-frame clones only and misses some. The sample carries around 51,000 clones, just over 90% recorded once. The V and J ends lost 3 bases and 1 base, in that order; junction bases with no gene match: 2. This CDR3 has 15 residues. CDR1 LNHNV and CDR2 YYDKDF come from the germline V gene (reference sequence). This record belongs to a study of T cell changes during pregnancy in multiple sclerosis. The chain recombines TRBV15 with TRBJ1-5; 8 positions match TRBD1. The TCR comes from a female donor with multiple sclerosis, enrolled in a pregnancy study. The specimen was peripheral blood, collected in the second trimester of pregnancy. CDR3 bases: TGTGCCACCAGCAGGACAGGGGACAGCAATCAGCCCCAGCATTTT. Translation: CATSRTGDSNQPQHF.